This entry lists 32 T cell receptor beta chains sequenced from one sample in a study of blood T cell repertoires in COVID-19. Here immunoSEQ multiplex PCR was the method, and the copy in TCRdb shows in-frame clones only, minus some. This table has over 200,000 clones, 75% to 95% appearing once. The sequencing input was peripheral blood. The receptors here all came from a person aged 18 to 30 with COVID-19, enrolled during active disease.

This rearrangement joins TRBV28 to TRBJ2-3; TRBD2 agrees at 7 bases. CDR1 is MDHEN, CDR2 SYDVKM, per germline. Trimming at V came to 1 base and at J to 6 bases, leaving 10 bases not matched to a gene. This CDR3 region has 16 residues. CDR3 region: CASSLSAREGKDTQYF. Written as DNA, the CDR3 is TGTGCCAGCAGTTTATCCGCCAGGGAGGGTAAGGATACGCAGTATTTT.

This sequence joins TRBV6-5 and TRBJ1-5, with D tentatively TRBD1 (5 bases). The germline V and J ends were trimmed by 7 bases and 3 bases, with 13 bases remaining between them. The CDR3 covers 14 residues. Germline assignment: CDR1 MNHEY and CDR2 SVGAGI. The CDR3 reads CASTTQVANQPQHF. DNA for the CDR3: TGTGCCAGCACAACACAGGTTGCCAATCAGCCCCAGCATTTT.

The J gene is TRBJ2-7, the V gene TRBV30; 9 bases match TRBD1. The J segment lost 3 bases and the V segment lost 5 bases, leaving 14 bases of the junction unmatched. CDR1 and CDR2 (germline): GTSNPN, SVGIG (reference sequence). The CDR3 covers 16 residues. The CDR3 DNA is TGTGCCTGGGCCCCGGACCGGGACAGGGATATCTACGAGCAGTACTTC. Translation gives CAWAPDRDRDIYEQYF.

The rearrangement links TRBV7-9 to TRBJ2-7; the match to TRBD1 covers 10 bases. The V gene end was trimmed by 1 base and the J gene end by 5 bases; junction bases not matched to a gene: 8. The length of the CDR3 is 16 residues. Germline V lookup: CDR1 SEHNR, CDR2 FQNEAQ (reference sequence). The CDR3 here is CASSLDIGTGVHEQYF. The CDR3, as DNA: TGTGCCAGCAGCTTAGACATTGGGACAGGGGTGCACGAGCAGTACTTC.

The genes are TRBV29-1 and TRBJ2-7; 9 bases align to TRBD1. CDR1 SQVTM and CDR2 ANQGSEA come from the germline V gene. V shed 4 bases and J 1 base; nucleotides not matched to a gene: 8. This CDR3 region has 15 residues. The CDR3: CSVAGDRVGSYEQYF. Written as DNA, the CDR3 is TGCAGCGTTGCGGGGGACAGGGTCGGGTCCTACGAGCAGTACTTC.

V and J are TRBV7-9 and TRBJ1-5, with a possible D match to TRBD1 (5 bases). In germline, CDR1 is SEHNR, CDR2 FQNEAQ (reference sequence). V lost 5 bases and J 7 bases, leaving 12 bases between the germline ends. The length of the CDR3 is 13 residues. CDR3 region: CASSGGEGQPQHF. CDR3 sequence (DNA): TGTGCCAGCAGCGGGGGGGAGGGCCAGCCCCAGCATTTT.

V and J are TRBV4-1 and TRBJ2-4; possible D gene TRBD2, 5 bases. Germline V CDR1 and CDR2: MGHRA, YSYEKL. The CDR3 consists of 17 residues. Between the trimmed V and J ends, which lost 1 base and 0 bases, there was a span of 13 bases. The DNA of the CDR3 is TGCGCCAGCAGCCAAGCCGTGATAGCGAAAGCCAAAAACATTCAGTACTTC. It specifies CASSQAVIAKAKNIQYF.

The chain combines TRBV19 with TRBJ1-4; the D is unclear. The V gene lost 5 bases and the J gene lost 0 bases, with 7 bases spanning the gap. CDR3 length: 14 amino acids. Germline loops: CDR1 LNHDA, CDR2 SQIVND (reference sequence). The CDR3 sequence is CASSVRATNEKLFF. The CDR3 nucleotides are TGTGCCAGTAGTGTCCGGGCAACTAATGAAAAACTGTTTTTT.

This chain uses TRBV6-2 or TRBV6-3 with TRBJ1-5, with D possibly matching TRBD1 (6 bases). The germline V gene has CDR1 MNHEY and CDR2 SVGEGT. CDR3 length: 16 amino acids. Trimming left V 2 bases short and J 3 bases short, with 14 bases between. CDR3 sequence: CASSYRQDRNNQPQHF. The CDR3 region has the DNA TGTGCCAGCAGTTACCGACAAGACAGGAACAATCAGCCCCAGCATTTT.

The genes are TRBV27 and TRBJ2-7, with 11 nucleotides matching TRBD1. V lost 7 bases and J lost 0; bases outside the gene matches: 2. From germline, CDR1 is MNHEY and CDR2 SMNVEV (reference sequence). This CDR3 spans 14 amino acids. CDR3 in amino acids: CASKDRGPSYEQYF. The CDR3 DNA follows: TGTGCCAGCAAGGACAGGGGGCCCTCCTACGAGCAGTACTTC.

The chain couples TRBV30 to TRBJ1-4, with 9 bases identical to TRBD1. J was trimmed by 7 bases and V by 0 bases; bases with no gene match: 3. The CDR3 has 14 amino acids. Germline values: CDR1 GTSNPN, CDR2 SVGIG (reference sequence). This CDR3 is CAWSVLQGAEKLFF. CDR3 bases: TGTGCCTGGAGTGTACTACAGGGGGCTGAAAAACTGTTTTTT. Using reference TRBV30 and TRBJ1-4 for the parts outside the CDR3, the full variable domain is SQTIHQWPATLVQPVGSPLSLECTVEGTSNPNLYWYRQAAGRGLQLLFYSVGIGQISSEVPQNLSASRPQDRQFILSSKKLLLSDSGFYLCAWSVLQGAEKLFFGSGTQLSVL.

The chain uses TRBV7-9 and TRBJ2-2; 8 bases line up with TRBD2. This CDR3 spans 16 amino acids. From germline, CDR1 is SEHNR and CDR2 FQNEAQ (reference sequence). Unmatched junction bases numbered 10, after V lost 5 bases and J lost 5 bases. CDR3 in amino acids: CASSPRAGARTGELFF. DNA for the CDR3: TGTGCCAGCAGCCCTAGAGCGGGAGCTAGAACCGGGGAGCTGTTTTTT. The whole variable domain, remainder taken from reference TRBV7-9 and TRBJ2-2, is DTGVSQNPRHKITKRGQNVTFRCDPISEHNRLYWYRQTLGQGPEFLTYFQNEAQLEKSRLLSDRFSAERPKGSFSTLEIQRTEQGDSAMYLCASSPRAGARTGELFFGEGSRLTVL.

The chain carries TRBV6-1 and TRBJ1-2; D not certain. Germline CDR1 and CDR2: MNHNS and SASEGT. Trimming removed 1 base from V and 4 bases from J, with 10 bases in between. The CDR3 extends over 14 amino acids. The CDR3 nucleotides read TGTGCCAGCAGTGAAGGTACGGAGACCTATGGCTACACCTTC. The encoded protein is CASSEGTETYGYTF.

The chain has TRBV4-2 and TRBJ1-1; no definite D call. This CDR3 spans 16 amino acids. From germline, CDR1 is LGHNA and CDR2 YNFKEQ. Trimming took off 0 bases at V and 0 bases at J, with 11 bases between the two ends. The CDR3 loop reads CASSQDPERMNTEAFF. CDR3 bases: TGTGCCAGCAGCCAAGATCCCGAGAGAATGAACACTGAAGCTTTCTTT.

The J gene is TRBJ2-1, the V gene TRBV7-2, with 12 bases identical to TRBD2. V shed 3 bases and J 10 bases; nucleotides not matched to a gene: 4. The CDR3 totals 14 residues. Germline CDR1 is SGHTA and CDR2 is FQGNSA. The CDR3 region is CASSFGLAGKEQFF. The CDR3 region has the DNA TGTGCCAGCAGCTTCGGACTAGCGGGAAAAGAGCAGTTCTTC. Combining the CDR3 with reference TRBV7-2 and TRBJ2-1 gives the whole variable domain GAGVSQSPSNKVTEKGKDVELRCDPISGHTALYWYRQSLGQGLEFLIYFQGNSAPDKSGLPSDRFSAERTGGSVSTLTIQRTQQEDSAVYLCASSFGLAGKEQFFGPGTRLTVL.

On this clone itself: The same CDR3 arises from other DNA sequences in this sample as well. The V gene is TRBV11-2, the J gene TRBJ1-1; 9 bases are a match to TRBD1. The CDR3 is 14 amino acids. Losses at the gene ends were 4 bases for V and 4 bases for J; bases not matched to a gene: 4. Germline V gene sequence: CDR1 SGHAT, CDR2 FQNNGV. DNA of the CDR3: TGTGCCAGCAGCTCCGGACAGGGGAGCACTGAAGCTTTCTTT. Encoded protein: CASSSGQGSTEAFF.

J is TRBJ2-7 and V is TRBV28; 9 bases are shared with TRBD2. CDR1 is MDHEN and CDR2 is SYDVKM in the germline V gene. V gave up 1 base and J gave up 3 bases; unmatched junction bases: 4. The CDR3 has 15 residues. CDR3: CASSLSGGRVYEQYF. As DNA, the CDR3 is TGTGCCAGCAGTTTATCCGGCGGGAGGGTCTACGAGCAGTACTTC. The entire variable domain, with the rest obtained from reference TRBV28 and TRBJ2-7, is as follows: DVKVTQSSRYLVKRTGEKVFLECVQDMDHENMFWYRQDPGLGLRLIYFSYDVKMKEKGDIPEGYSVSREKKERFSLILESASTNQTSMYLCASSLSGGRVYEQYFGPGTRLTVT.

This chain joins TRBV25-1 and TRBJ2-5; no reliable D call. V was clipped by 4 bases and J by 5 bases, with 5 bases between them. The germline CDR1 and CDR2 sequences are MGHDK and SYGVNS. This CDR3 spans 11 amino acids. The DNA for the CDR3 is TGTGCCAGCAGTGGCCAGGAGACCCAGTACTTC. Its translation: CASSGQETQYF. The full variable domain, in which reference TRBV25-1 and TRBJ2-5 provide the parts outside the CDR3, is EADIYQTPRYLVIGTGKKITLECSQTMGHDKMYWYQQDPGMELHLIHYSYGVNSTEKGDLSSESTVSRIRTEHFPLTLESARPSHTSQYLCASSGQETQYFGPGTRLLVL.

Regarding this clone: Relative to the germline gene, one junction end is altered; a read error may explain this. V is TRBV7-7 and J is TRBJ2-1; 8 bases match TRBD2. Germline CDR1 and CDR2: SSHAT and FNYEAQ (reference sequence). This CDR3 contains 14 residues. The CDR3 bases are TGTGCTAGCAGCCCGGGGGGGGTGGGCAATGAGCAGTTCTTC. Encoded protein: CASSPGGVGNEQFF.

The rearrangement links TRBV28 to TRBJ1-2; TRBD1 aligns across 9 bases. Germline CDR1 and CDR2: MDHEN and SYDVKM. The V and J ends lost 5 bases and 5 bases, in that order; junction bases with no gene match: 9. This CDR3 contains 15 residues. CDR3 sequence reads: CASSTAGGQGYGYTF. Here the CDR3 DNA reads TGTGCCAGCAGTACCGCCGGGGGACAGGGTTATGGCTACACCTTC.

In DNA form, the CDR3 reads TGTGCCAGCAGTTTTGGGGGGACCCAAGAGACCCAGTACTTC. Its protein is CASSFGGTQETQYF. This rearrangement joins TRBV28 to TRBJ2-5, with D possibly being TRBD2 (6 bases). Germline CDR1 MDHEN, CDR2 SYDVKM. The CDR3 sequence is 14 residues long. Between the trimmed V and J ends, which lost 3 bases and 1 base, there was a span of 9 bases.

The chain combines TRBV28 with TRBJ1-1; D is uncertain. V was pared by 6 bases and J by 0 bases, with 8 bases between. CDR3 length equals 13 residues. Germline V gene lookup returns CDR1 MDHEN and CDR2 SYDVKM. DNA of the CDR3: TGTGCCAGCAGCTCCGGGGTGAACACTGAAGCTTTCTTT. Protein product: CASSSGVNTEAFF.

The CDR3 protein is CASSLAGLAALGEQYF. Here the CDR3 DNA reads TGTGCCAGCAGCTTGGCCGGGCTAGCGGCATTGGGCGAGCAGTACTTC. This rearrangement joins TRBV5-4 to TRBJ2-7; 7 bases are shared with TRBD2. CDR1 and CDR2 (germline): SGHNT, YYREEE (reference sequence). V was pared by 0 bases and J by 6 bases, with 12 bases of the junction left unmatched. This CDR3 has 16 amino acids.

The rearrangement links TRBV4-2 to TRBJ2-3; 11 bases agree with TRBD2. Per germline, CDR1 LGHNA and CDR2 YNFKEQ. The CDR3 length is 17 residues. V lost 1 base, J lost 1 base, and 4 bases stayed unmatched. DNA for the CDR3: TGTGCCAGCAGCCAAGTAGCGGGAGGGTTGGGCACAGATACGCAGTATTTT. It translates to CASSQVAGGLGTDTQYF.

The CDR3 DNA reads as TGTGCCAGCTCACTAGGGGACGGGAGGGCCGCAGATACGCAGTATTTT. Translation: CASSLGDGRAADTQYF. This chain connects TRBV18 to TRBJ2-3; TRBD2 agrees at 8 bases. The length of the CDR3 is 16 residues. The junction had 10 bases not matched to a gene; V was cut back by 4 bases and J by 4 bases. Germline V gene lookup returns CDR1 KGHSH and CDR2 LQKENI.

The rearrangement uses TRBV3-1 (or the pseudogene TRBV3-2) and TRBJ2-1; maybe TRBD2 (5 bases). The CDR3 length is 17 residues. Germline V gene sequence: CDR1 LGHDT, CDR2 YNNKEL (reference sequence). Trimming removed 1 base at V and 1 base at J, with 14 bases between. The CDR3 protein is CASSQGWLAASYNEQFF. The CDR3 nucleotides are TGTGCCAGCAGCCAAGGTTGGCTAGCCGCATCCTACAATGAGCAGTTCTTC.

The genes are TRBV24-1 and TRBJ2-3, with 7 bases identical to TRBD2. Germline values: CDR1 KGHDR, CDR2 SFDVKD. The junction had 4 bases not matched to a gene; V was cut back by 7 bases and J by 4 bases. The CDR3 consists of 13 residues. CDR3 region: CATRGGLADTQYF. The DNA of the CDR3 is TGTGCCACCAGGGGAGGGTTAGCAGATACGCAGTATTTT.

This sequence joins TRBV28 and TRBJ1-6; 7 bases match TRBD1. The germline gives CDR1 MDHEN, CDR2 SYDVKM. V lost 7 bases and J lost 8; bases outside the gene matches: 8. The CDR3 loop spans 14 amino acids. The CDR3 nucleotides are TGTGCCAGCACCCCGGGACAGTGGGATTCACCCCTCCACTTT. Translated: CASTPGQWDSPLHF.

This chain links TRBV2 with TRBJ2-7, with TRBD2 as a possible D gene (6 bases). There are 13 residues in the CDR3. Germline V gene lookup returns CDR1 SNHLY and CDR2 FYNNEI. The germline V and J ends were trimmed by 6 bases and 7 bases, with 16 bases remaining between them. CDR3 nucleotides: TGTGCCAGCAGCGGGTCAAGGGCGGGAGAGCAGTACTTC. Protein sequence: CASSGSRAGEQYF.

CDR3 protein: CASRLPGTANEKLFF. The CDR3, as DNA: TGTGCCAGCAGACTACCCGGGACAGCCAATGAAAAACTGTTTTTT. The chain employs TRBV2 and TRBJ1-4; 7 bases are a match to TRBD1. There are 15 residues in the CDR3. The V gene end was trimmed by 6 bases and the J gene end by 5 bases; junction bases not matched to a gene: 9. Germline assignment: CDR1 SNHLY and CDR2 FYNNEI.

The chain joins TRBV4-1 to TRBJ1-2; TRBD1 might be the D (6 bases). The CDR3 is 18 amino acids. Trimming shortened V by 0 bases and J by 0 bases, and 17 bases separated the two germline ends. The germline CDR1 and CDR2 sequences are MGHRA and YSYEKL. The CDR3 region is CASSQELDSDPTNYGYTF. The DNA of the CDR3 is TGCGCCAGCAGCCAAGAATTGGACAGCGACCCTACTAACTATGGCTACACCTTC.

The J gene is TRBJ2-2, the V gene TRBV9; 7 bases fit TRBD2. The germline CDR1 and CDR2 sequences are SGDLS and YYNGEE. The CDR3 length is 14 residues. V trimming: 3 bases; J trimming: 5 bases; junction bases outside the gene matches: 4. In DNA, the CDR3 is TGTGCCAGCAGCGCGGGGGGACTTACCGGGGAGCTGTTTTTT. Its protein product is CASSAGGLTGELFF.